The entry below gives a single T cell receptor (beta chain) sequence along with its context. Its specificity is not known. The CDR3 spans 15 residues. The V gene's germline CDR1 is SGHRS and CDR2 YFSETQ. V trimming: 3 bases; J trimming: 4 bases; junction bases outside the gene matches: 6. The data originate from a study of shared clonotypes between healthy human individuals. The study, taken as a whole, reports: Across a handful of donors, naive CD4 shared 5% to 6%, naive CD8 around 4%, memory CD4 about 2.4%, memory CD8 0.35% to 0.5%. The study generally estimated greater richness for naive than memory subsets.

For each subset, genomic DNA was distributed in equal portions over several immunoSEQ plates. Sequencing was performed with immunoSEQ multiplex PCR; in TCRdb, only in-frame clones are kept and a portion is missing. The data show approximately 1.5 million clones, approximately 98% seen once. The clonotype originates from a man aged 25 to 40 in good health. Sequenced material: naive CD4+ T cells sorted from blood. Subset here: CD45RA+ positively selected. J is TRBJ1-4 and V is TRBV5-1, with 7 bases lining up with TRBD1. The DNA for the CDR3 is TGCGCCAGCAGCTGGAGGGGGCAGGGTAATGAAAAACTGTTTTTT. It specifies CASSWRGQGNEKLFF.